The rows below give T cell receptor beta chains drawn from one sample of a study of regulatory T cells in long-lasting Graves disease. TCRdb re-derived calls from the multiplex PCR reads in MiXCR, one entry per CDR3 protein. The sample has around 400,000 distinct CDR3 sequences; 21% are singletons. Here the sequenced sample was peripheral blood mononuclear cells (PBMCs), taken when the disease was refractory, from a patient treated with antithyroid drugs. All receptors come from a female donor with Graves disease. The CDR3 runs from the conserved cysteine through the conserved F or W. D genes are given only for firm matches.

CDR3 | V | D | J
CSARDSRREREKLFF | TRBV20-1 | NA | TRBJ1-4
CASSGKQGDPYEQYF | TRBV25-1 | TRBD1 | TRBJ2-7
CASSDRRGQYF | TRBV2 | NA | TRBJ2-7
CASSVGLATSYEQYF | TRBV9 | TRBD2 | TRBJ2-7
CASSLSGQGTYEQYF | TRBV6-1 | TRBD1 | TRBJ2-7
CASSIGGLEYQPQHF | TRBV19 | NA | TRBJ1-5
CASSETDRGETQYF | TRBV10-2 | TRBD1 | TRBJ2-5
CASRDDSPNQPQHF | TRBV2 | NA | TRBJ1-5
CASSSRTSSDEQFF | TRBV5-1 | TRBD2 | TRBJ2-1
CASSLSDRREKNIQYF | TRBV5-8 | NA | TRBJ2-4
CASSRTVFTDTQYF | TRBV2 | NA | TRBJ2-3
CASRETGGSSYEQYF | TRBV28 | TRBD1 | TRBJ2-7
CASSPGGTIQYF | TRBV7-9 | TRBD2 | TRBJ2-5
CASSLVVAGSGNEQFF | TRBV28 | NA | TRBJ2-1
CASSHGQSTDTQYF | TRBV28 | NA | TRBJ2-3
CASSQEGAGYEQYF | TRBV4-1 | NA | TRBJ2-7
CASSLLLWTGPKPQHF | TRBV11-2 | TRBD1 | TRBJ1-5
CAIREQGAETQYF | TRBV10-3 | TRBD1 | TRBJ2-5
CASSRRGPNTGELFF | TRBV13 | NA | TRBJ2-2
CASSPSNDETFWSTDTQYF | TRBV9 | NA | TRBJ2-3
CASSGSGGGGHGELFF | TRBV2 | NA | TRBJ2-2
CASSIYTGTSGIHEQFF | TRBV19 | TRBD2 | TRBJ2-1
CASRGLARATDTQYF | TRBV12-3/TRBV12-4 | TRBD2 | TRBJ2-3
CATIGRGRNGLETQYF | TRBV19 | NA | TRBJ2-5
CASSLASGPSSYEQYF | TRBV12-3/TRBV12-4 | TRBD2 | TRBJ2-7
CASSLSLLASANSPLHF | TRBV5-1 | NA | TRBJ1-6
CSVMDGTFSNQPQHF | TRBV29-1 | NA | TRBJ1-5
CASSGPGTSGRVSCEQYF | TRBV7-8 | TRBD2 | TRBJ2-7
CAWSGGQGEQPQHF | TRBV30 | TRBD1 | TRBJ1-5
CSARDPLGRMNTEAFF | TRBV20-1 | NA | TRBJ1-1
CASSPGLPNTGELFF | TRBV18 | NA | TRBJ2-2
CASNEEVNTEAFF | TRBV2 | NA | TRBJ1-1
CASSLGTGGTEAFF | TRBV5-6 | TRBD1 | TRBJ1-1
CASSQVSQGAKPNIQYF | TRBV4-2 | TRBD1 | TRBJ2-4
CASSSPGTGLSTTGEQYF | TRBV7-8 | TRBD1 | TRBJ2-7
CASSLAGGTRSSYEQYF | TRBV7-9 | NA | TRBJ2-7
CATSDSGLNTGELFF | TRBV24-1 | NA | TRBJ2-2
CASSSLGEQYF | TRBV27 | NA | TRBJ2-7
CAWRDNTGNTEAFF | TRBV30 | NA | TRBJ1-1